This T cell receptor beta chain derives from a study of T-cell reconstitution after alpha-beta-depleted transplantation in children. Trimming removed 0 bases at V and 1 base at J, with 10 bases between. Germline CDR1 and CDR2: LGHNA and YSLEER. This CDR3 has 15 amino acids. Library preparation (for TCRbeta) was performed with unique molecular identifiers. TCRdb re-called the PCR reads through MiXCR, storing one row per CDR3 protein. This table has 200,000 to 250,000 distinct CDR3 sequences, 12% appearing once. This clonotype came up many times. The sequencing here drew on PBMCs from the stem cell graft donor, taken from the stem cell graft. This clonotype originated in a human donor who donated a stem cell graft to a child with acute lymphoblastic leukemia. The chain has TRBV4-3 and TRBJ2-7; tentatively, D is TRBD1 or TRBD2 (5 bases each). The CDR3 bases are TGCGCCAGCAGCCAAGAGGGACGGGCGTCCTACGAGCAGTACTTC. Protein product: CASSQEGRASYEQYF.